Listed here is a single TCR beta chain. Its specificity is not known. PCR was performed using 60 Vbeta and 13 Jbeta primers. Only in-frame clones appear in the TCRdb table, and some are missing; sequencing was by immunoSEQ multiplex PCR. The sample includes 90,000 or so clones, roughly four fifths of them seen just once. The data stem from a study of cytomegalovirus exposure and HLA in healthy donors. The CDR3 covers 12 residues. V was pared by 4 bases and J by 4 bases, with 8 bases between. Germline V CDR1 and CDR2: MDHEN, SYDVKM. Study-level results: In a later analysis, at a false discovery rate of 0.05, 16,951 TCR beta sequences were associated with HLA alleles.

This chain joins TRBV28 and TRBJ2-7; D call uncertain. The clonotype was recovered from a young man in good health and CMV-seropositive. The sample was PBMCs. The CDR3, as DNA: TGTGCCAGCAGTTCTAGGCTATACGAGCAGTACTTC. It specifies CASSSRLYEQYF.